Given below is one T cell receptor (beta chain) in context. Antigen unknown. The time point is: week 11, during vaccination. Vaccine doses each comprised 300 ug of mutant IDH1 20-mer peptide, with topical imiquimod. In every donor, the tumor was a new WHO grade 3 or 4 IDH1-mutant, ATRX-lost astrocytoma. The sample belongs to a study of a mutant IDH1 vaccine in newly diagnosed glioma. Looking at the study overall: Investigators started vaccination 4-6 weeks after radiotherapy alone, or with temozolomide cycles. The treated group averaged about 41 years old and was around 62% male, roughly 38% female.

J gave up 2 bases and V 5 bases, and 11 bases lay outside the gene matches. Per germline, CDR1 MGHDK and CDR2 SYGVNS. The CDR3 runs to 16 residues. This table comes from immunoSEQ multiplex PCR, and its TCRdb copy is limited to in-frame clones, with some not included. The sample includes 50,000 to 65,000 clones, more than 85% seen only once; the top ten take approximately 2.5%. The starting material was PBMCs, obtained from a glioma patient whose treatment included an IDH1 peptide vaccine. The V gene is TRBV25-1, the J gene TRBJ2-7; 8 nucleotides match TRBD1. The sequence was collected from a man aged 50-60 years with glioma. The chain's CDR3 is CASSPYQGAMTYEQYF. In DNA form, the CDR3 reads TGTGCCAGCAGTCCCTATCAGGGGGCGATGACCTACGAGCAGTACTTC.